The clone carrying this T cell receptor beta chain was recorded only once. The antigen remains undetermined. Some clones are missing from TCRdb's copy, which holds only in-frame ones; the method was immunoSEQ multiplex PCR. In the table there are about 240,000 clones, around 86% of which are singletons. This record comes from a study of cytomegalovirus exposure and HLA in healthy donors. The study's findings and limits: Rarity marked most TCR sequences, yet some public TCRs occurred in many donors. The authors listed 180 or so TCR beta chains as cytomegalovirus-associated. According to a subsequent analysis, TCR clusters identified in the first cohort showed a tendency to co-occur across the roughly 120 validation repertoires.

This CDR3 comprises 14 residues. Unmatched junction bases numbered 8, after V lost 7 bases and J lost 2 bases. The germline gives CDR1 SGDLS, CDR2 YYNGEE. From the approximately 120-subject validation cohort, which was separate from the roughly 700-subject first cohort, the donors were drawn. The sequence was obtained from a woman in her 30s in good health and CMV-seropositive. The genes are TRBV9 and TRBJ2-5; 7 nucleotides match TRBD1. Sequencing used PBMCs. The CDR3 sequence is CASGHGTDQETQYF. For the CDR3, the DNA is TGTGCCAGCGGCCACGGGACAGATCAAGAGACCCAGTACTTC.